Listed here is a single TCR beta chain. Which antigen it targets is not known. Base qualities are not recorded, but no much larger clone differs from it by a single base. These data originate in a study of blood T cell repertoires in COVID-19 (dated by TCRdb to 2020 to 2022). Context from the whole study: Samples covering the acute and convalescent phases of COVID-19 were provided by collaborators in the United States, Italy and Spain. The prospective study material was composed of cDNA or gDNA derived from T cells, B-cell-depleted T cells, or PBMCs. The sample metadata nearly always contained a de-identified subject ID, COVID-19 status, age in years and sex. The repertoires were released in a freely available public database intended as a resource for research on the immune response to SARS-CoV-2. HLA class I and class II types, where available, came from metadata supplied by the sample provider rather than from assay-based typing. Deeply sampled blood TCRbeta repertoires from subjects exposed to, actively infected with, or recovered from COVID-19 were included in the dataset. The samples were drawn from two sources: the first 160 participants of the ongoing ImmuneRACE study, and 1,000 to 1,500 subjects contributed by 6 global collaborators.

The research as a whole found: The amount of clinical and demographic metadata varied by source and participant and was provided uncurated.

The immunoSEQ Assay, a bias-controlled multiplex PCR, was used to amplify TCRbeta CDR3 regions from genomic DNA. As for the original processing: Within the assay, amplification of reference gene primers was used to estimate how many nucleated cells each sample contained. To quantify the absolute abundance of each unique TCRbeta CDR3 rearrangement, sequence reads were collapsed and filtered. For each sample, productive Simpson clonality was calculated as the square root of Simpson's diversity index over productive rearrangements. TCRdb took over this immuneACCESS table, retaining in-frame rearrangements with V and J assigned. Such tables are incomplete; in checked studies, under half of the missing clones stem from an unresolved V gene, and the remainder is unexplained. The V and J calls and clone size were taken over from that table, and D and trimming were inferred from the DNA. Here the sample has under 300,000 clones; just under 90% occur a single time. The leading ten clones occupy approximately 1.8% of the sample.

Participants in the prospective study were enrolled through a virtual design, were aged 18 to 89 years, and lived in about 25 United States geographic areas. In the prospective study, cohorts were assigned on the basis of participant-reported clinical history obtained from a screening survey and a study questionnaire. For ImmuneRACE Cohort 3, a participant was defined as recovered based on two consecutive negative NP/OP PCR tests, clearance by a healthcare professional, or resolution of symptoms. Mobile phlebotomists in the prospective study collected whole blood, serum and a nasopharyngeal or oropharyngeal swab from every participant. Additional blood draws and questionnaires over an approximately 2-month period could optionally be provided by prospective study participants. Prospective study blood samples were shipped either frozen or at room temperature before DNA extraction. The CDR3 runs 16 amino acids, cysteine and phenylalanine included. The read is trimmed to its CDR3 DNA, 48 bases read in frame from base 1. Trimmed from V: 2 bases; trimmed from J: 0 bases; junction bases lacking a gene match: 4. CDR1 is given as SGHVS and CDR2 as FNYEAQ, both from the germline V gene.

The rearrangement combines TRBV7-6 with TRBJ2-3; 8 middle bases align to TRBD2. The clonotype was recovered from a woman in her sixties or seventies who had recovered from COVID-19. Material: PBMCs or T cells enriched from blood (not recorded which). This receptor has the CDR3 CASSLQAGASTDTQYF. The sequenced DNA is TGTGCCAGCAGCTTACAAGCGGGGGCGAGCACAGATACGCAGTATTTT.